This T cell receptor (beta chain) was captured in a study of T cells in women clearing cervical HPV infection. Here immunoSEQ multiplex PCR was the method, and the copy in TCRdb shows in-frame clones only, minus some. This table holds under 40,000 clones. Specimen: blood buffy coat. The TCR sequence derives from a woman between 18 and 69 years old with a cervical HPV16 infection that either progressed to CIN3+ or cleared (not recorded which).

The CDR3 sequence: CSAKQGRIYGYTF. The CDR3 bases that were read are TGCAGTGCCAAACAGGGGCGCATCTATGGC. The chain joins TRBV20-1 to TRBJ1-2; 7 positions agree with TRBD1. The read ends 3 residues early relative to the CDR3; the germline J gene fills the gap. V trimming: 6 bases; J trimming: 4 bases; junction bases outside the gene matches: 8. Per the germline V gene, CDR1 is DFQATT and CDR2 is SNEGSKA (reference sequence). The CDR3 sequence is 13 residues long.